This TCR beta chain stems from a study of cytomegalovirus exposure and HLA in healthy donors. V was clipped by 10 bases and J by 0 bases, with 12 bases between them. Germline CDR1 and CDR2: MNHNS and SASEGT. The CDR3 length is 13 residues. Using immunoSEQ multiplex PCR, the repertoire was profiled, and TCRdb retains in-frame clones only, with some absent. The data hold about 200,000 clones, with 80% to 90% observed a single time. This clone was found once. Sequenced material: PBMCs. This clonotype originated in a woman aged 25 to 39 in good health and CMV-seropositive. This chain joins TRBV6-1 and TRBJ1-1, with D perhaps TRBD1 (6 bases). The CDR3 DNA reads as TGTGCCACCCGGGGGGGCTTGAACACTGAAGCTTTCTTT. Its protein is CATRGGLNTEAFF.